The 2 T cell receptor beta chains reported below all come from one sample, sequenced in a study of shared clonotypes between healthy human individuals (dated by TCRdb to 2020 to 2022). The library was obtained by the immunoSEQ multiplex PCR assay. Sourced from immuneACCESS, this table was stored by TCRdb with only in-frame sequences that have V and J called. A share of the clones is absent; for the studies checked, an unresolved V gene accounts for under half, and the remainder has no known explanation. Present in this sample are about 1 million clones, about 74% of which were seen just once. The top ten constitute approximately 1.5% of the sample. The sample consisted of memory CD4+ T cells sorted from blood. The meaning of the sample's cell subset or site label: CD45RA-negative fraction. The receptors were sampled from a man younger than 30 in good health.

The chain links TRBV5-5 to TRBJ2-7, with unresolved D. The ends were cut back, 0 bases at V and 6 bases at J, with 13 bases in the middle. Looked up from germline, CDR1 is SGHKS and CDR2 is YYEKEE (reference sequence). The CDR3 has 14 amino acids. In DNA, the CDR3 is TGTGCCAGCAGCTTGGCCCCAGTAACCGGCGAGCAGTACTTC. This encodes CASSLAPVTGEQYF. Full variable domain (remainder filled in from reference TRBV5-5 and TRBJ2-7): DAGVTQSPTHLIKTRGQQVTLRCSPISGHKSVSWYQQVLGQGPQFIFQYYEKEERGRGNFPDRFSARQFPNYSSELNVNALLLGDSALYLCASSLAPVTGEQYFGPGTRLTVT.

The chain links TRBV11-2 to TRBJ2-1; D gene uncertain. The germline gives CDR1 SGHAT, CDR2 FQNNGV. V lost 1 base and J 5 bases, leaving 9 bases between the germline ends. The CDR3 sequence is 14 residues long. CDR3 coding DNA: TGTGCCAGCAGCTTAGGGACCCTTAACAATGAGCAGTTCTTC. Encoded protein: CASSLGTLNNEQFF.